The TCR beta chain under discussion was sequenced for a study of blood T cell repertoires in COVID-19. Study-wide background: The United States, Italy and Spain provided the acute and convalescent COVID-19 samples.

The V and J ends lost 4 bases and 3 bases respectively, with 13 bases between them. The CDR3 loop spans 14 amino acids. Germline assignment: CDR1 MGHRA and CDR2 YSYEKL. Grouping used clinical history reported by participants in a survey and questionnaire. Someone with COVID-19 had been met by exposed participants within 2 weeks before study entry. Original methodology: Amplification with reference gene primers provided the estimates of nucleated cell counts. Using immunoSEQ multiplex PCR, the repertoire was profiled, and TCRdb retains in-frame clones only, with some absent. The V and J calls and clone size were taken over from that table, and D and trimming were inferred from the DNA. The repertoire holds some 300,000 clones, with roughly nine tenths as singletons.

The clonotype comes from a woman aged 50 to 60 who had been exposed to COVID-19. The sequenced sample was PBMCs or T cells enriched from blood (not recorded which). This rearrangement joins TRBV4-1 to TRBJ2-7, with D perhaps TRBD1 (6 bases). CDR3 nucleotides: TGCGCCAGCAGCCCACTTAACAGGGACTACGAGCAGTACTTC. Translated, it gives CASSPLNRDYEQYF.